This is a list of T cell receptor beta chains from one sample in a study of shared clonotypes between healthy human individuals. This table comes from immunoSEQ multiplex PCR, and its TCRdb copy is limited to in-frame clones, with some not included. This table holds millions of clones, about 95% found once. Input material: naive CD4+ T cells sorted from blood. These receptors came from a man younger than 35 in good health. CDR3s include the opening cysteine and the closing phenylalanine or tryptophan. A D gene is named only where the DNA matches it firmly. Size is omitted from some rows. Given values are once, few, many or a class for expanded clones.

NA | TRBJ1-2 | NA | TRBV29-1 | CSVGGLGLDNYGYTF | TGCAGCGTGGGAGGATTGGGGCTGGATAACTATGGCTACACCTTC
NA | TRBJ2-1 | NA | TRBV20-1 | CSAPIVSEQFF | TGCAGTGCTCCGATAGTATCTGAGCAGTTCTTC
NA | TRBJ2-5 | NA | TRBV10-3 | CATRGVQETQYF | TGTGCCACCAGGGGGGTCCAAGAGACCCAGTACTTC
NA | TRBJ1-6 | NA | TRBV4-1 | CASSQGRAGSSYNSPLHF | TGCGCCAGCAGCCAGGGGCGGGCGGGGAGCTCCTATAATTCACCCCTCCACTTT
NA | TRBJ1-1 | NA | TRBV6-5 | CASSFRDTSVHTEAFF | TGTGCCAGCAGTTTCCGGGACACCTCAGTCCACACTGAAGCTTTCTTT
NA | TRBJ1-5 | NA | TRBV6-1 | CASSGQSNQPQHF | TGTGCCAGCAGTGGACAGTCAAATCAGCCCCAGCATTTT
NA | TRBJ2-7 | TRBD2 | TRBV5-1 | CASSLGGLASYEQYF | TGCGCCAGCAGCTTGGGGGGACTAGCGAGCTACGAGCAGTACTTC
NA | TRBJ1-1 | NA | TRBV6-5 | CASSYSAGDTEAFF | TGTGCCAGCAGTTACTCTGCGGGGGACACTGAAGCTTTCTTT
NA | TRBJ1-2 | TRBD1 | TRBV14 | CASSQAGGALYGYTF | TGTGCCAGCAGCCAAGCAGGGGGTGCTCTCTATGGCTACACCTTC
many | TRBJ2-7 | NA | TRBV10-2 | CASSDGGAQYF | TGCGCCAGCAGTGACGGCGGGGCTCAGTACTTC
NA | TRBJ2-2 | TRBD2 | TRBV10-3 | CAIDTGLATGELFF | TGTGCCATCGATACGGGACTAGCGACCGGGGAGCTGTTTTTT
NA | TRBJ2-1 | TRBD2 | TRBV30 | CAWITSGGPNEQFF | TGTGCCTGGATAACTAGCGGGGGCCCTAATGAGCAGTTCTTC
NA | TRBJ2-5 | TRBD1 | TRBV5-1 | CASRSGLTGQGEETQYF | TGCGCCAGCAGGTCTGGCCTCACGGGACAGGGCGAAGAGACCCAGTACTTC
NA | TRBJ1-1 | NA | TRBV7-9 | CASSLEANTEAFF | TGTGCCAGCAGCTTGGAGGCGAACACTGAAGCTTTCTTT
NA | TRBJ1-2 | TRBD1 | TRBV6-5 | CASSQPGQGYGYTF | TGTGCCAGCAGTCAACCGGGACAGGGCTATGGCTACACCTTC
NA | TRBJ2-7 | NA | TRBV5-6 | CASSAAGGSEQYF | TGTGCCAGCAGCGCCGCAGGGGGGTCGGAGCAGTACTTC
NA | TRBJ2-3 | NA | TRBV12-1 | CASRDRESDTQYF | TGTGCCAGCAGGGACAGGGAATCAGATACGCAGTATTTT
NA | TRBJ2-3 | NA | TRBV5-4 | CASSLGGVTDTQYF | TGTGCCAGCAGCTTGGGAGGGGTGACAGATACGCAGTATTTT
NA | TRBJ2-5 | NA | TRBV5-1 | CASSRSRVETQYF | TGCGCCAGCAGCCGAAGCAGGGTCGAGACCCAGTACTTC
NA | TRBJ2-1 | NA | TRBV2 | CASNDLAGEYKITNEQFF | TGTGCCAGCAACGATCTGGCAGGCGAATACAAAATTACCAATGAGCAGTTCTTC
NA | TRBJ1-4 | TRBD1 | TRBV10-3 | CAISETGGNEKLFF | TGTGCCATCAGTGAGACAGGGGGTAATGAAAAACTGTTTTTT
NA | TRBJ1-4 | TRBD1 | TRBV6-1 | CASTKDRASEKLFF | TGTGCCAGCACCAAGGACAGGGCGTCTGAAAAACTGTTTTTT
NA | TRBJ2-5 | TRBD2 | TRBV30 | CAWGGLAGAHETQYF | TGTGCCTGGGGGGGACTAGCGGGAGCCCATGAGACCCAGTACTTC
NA | TRBJ1-1 | NA | TRBV30 | CAWRVGPANTEAFF | TGTGCCTGGAGAGTAGGGCCGGCCAACACTGAAGCTTTCTTT
NA | TRBJ2-1 | NA | TRBV5-1 | CASSLEGLGRGDNEQFF | TGCGCCAGCAGCTTGGAAGGACTAGGCAGGGGTGACAATGAGCAGTTCTTC
NA | TRBJ2-4 | NA | TRBV6-4 | CASTPGGWRKNIQYF | TGTGCCAGCACCCCCGGGGGATGGCGCAAAAACATTCAGTACTTC
NA | TRBJ2-7 | TRBD1 | TRBV6-1 | CASSERGQGYEQYF | TGTGCCAGCAGTGAAAGGGGACAGGGGTACGAGCAGTACTTC
NA | TRBJ2-1 | TRBD2 | TRBV7-2 | CASSLVGGSLYNEQFF | TGTGCCAGCAGCTTAGTTGGCGGGAGCCTCTACAATGAGCAGTTCTTC
NA | TRBJ1-4 | NA | TRBV21-1 | CASSRTGGAKLFF | TGTGCCAGCAGCCGGACAGGAGGGGCAAAACTGTTTTTT
NA | TRBJ2-3 | NA | TRBV2 | CASTFQGTDTQYF | TGTGCCAGCACTTTCCAGGGCACAGATACGCAGTATTTT
NA | TRBJ2-5 | TRBD2 | TRBV2 | CASSRGLGSQETQYF | TGTGCCAGCAGTCGGGGACTAGGGAGTCAAGAGACCCAGTACTTC
NA | TRBJ2-2 | TRBD1 | TRBV18 | CASSPPRTGGTPTGELFF | TGTGCCAGCTCACCACCCCGGACAGGTGGGACCCCAACCGGGGAGCTGTTTTTT
many | TRBJ2-7 | TRBD1 | TRBV30 | CAWTRDSSFSF | TGTGCCTGGACGAGGGACAGCTCCTTCAGCTTC
NA | TRBJ2-7 | TRBD1 | TRBV6-6 | CASSWTGGYRQYF | TGTGCCAGCAGCTGGACAGGGGGCTATAGGCAGTACTTC
NA | TRBJ1-2 | NA | TRBV6-6 | CASRGADHYGYTF | TGTGCCAGCAGAGGGGCGGACCACTATGGCTACACCTTC
NA | TRBJ1-5 | TRBD1 | TRBV2 | CASRTTGVAQPQHF | TGTGCCAGCAGAACGACAGGGGTTGCTCAGCCCCAGCATTTT
once | TRBJ2-7 | NA | TRBV6-1 | CAGRGASAYEQYF | TGTGCCGGCCGGGGGGCTAGCGCCTACGAGCAGTACTTC
NA | TRBJ1-3 | NA | TRBV2 | CASSESGRTGNTIYF | TGTGCCAGCAGTGAGTCTGGCAGGACTGGAAACACCATATATTTT
NA | TRBJ2-7 | TRBD1 | TRBV28 | CASSPITGTGANEQYF | TGTGCCAGCAGTCCAATCACCGGGACAGGGGCCAACGAGCAGTACTTC
NA | TRBJ1-4 | NA | TRBV25-1 | CASSDRGATNEKLFF | TGTGCCAGCAGTGACAGGGGTGCAACTAATGAAAAACTGTTTTTT
NA | TRBJ2-6 | NA | TRBV30 | CAWRLSGANVLTF | TGTGCCTGGAGGCTCTCTGGGGCCAACGTCCTGACTTTC
NA | TRBJ2-5 | TRBD2 | TRBV4-2 | CASSQVEVAGMETQYF | TGTGCCAGCAGCCAAGTGGAGGTAGCGGGGATGGAGACCCAGTACTTC
once | TRBJ2-3 | TRBD1 | TRBV6-5 | CASSPSGTGSDTQYF | TGTGCCAGCAGTCCGTCGGGGACAGGGTCGGATACGCAGTATTTT